The 3 T cell receptor beta chains in this list originate from one sample, sequenced in a study of radiation and T cells in renal cell carcinoma. Time point given: blood 4 weeks post-SBRT, at nephrectomy. Regarding treatment: 15 Gy SBRT to primary tumor, nephrectomy 4 weeks later. Generated by immunoSEQ multiplex PCR, the TCRdb table keeps only in-frame clones and is missing some. The sample gives fewer than 200,000 clones, 88% of which show up once; around 10% is in the top ten. The sequenced sample was blood, obtained from a patient whose treatment included radiotherapy and nephrectomy. These receptors came from a woman aged 45 to 65 with renal cell carcinoma.

The V call is TRBV11-2, the J call TRBJ2-7; D assignment may be TRBD1 or TRBD2 (6 bases each). The V and J ends lost 7 bases and 3 bases respectively, with 19 bases between them. The germline CDR1 and CDR2 sequences are SGHAT and FQNNGV. The CDR3 runs 15 residues. CDR3 nucleotides: TGTGCCAGCACTCCCAGTGTGGGGGGCAGCTACGAGCAGTACTTC. This encodes CASTPSVGGSYEQYF. Full variable domain (remainder filled in from reference TRBV11-2 and TRBJ2-7): EAGVAQSPRYKIIEKRQSVAFWCNPISGHATLYWYQQILGQGPKLLIQFQNNGVVDDSQLPKDRFSAERLKGVDSTLKIQPAKLEDSAVYLCASTPSVGGSYEQYFGPGTRLTVT.

The chain couples TRBV7-2 to TRBJ2-1; TRBD1 might be the D (5 bases). Germline V gene sequence: CDR1 SGHTA, CDR2 FQGNSA. Between the trimmed V and J ends, which lost 5 bases and 1 base, there was a span of 12 bases. The CDR3 is 15 amino acids. CDR3 bases: TGTGCCAGCAGCGCCGGACATGGGTCCTACAATGAGCAGTTCTTC. It translates to CASSAGHGSYNEQFF.

The chain joins TRBV5-8 to TRBJ1-1, with D tentatively TRBD1 (5 bases). The CDR3 extends over 15 amino acids. CDR1 and CDR2 from the germline V gene are SGHTS and YDEGEE. V shed 0 bases and J shed 11 bases, with 20 bases lying between them. The CDR3 DNA is TGTGCCAGCAGCTTGGATTTTGTGGGGGGAGGAAAGGCTTTCTTT. Translating it yields CASSLDFVGGGKAFF.